The 32 T cell receptor beta chains in this list originate from one sample, sequenced in a study of CD8 T cells in ankylosing spondylitis. Each CDR3 protein gets one entry after TCRdb re-called the 5' RACE reads with MiXCR. The profile shows about 350,000 distinct CDR3 sequences, more than 20% of them singletons. Sequences were obtained from blood, either unsorted or a sorted T cell fraction (not recorded which). These receptors all stem from a male donor with ankylosing spondylitis or in good health (not recorded which).

The V gene is TRBV7-2, the J gene TRBJ2-1; the match to TRBD2 covers 9 bases. The CDR3 extends over 16 amino acids. The germline V gene encodes CDR1 SGHTA and CDR2 FQGNSA. V trimming: 2 bases; J trimming: 8 bases; junction bases outside the gene matches: 10. The CDR3 loop reads CASSLTRGGARDEQFF. The DNA of the CDR3 is TGTGCCAGCAGCTTAACTCGCGGGGGGGCTCGGGATGAGCAGTTCTTC.

The chain is built from TRBV12-3 or TRBV12-4 and TRBJ2-3; D unclear. V lost 5 bases and J 0 bases, leaving 12 bases between the germline ends. The CDR3 covers 15 residues. The DNA of the CDR3 is TGTGCCAGCAGTCAAACAACAGATAGCACAGATACGCAGTATTTT. The encoded protein is CASSQTTDSTDTQYF.

This clonotype has only a few counts. The CDR3 coding sequence is TGTGCCAGCAGCCCCGGGACACAGGGTTGGGCGAGGACGCAGTATTTT. It encodes CASSPGTQGWARTQYF. The chain combines TRBV9 with TRBJ2-3; D may be TRBD1 (6 bases). Germline V lookup: CDR1 SGDLS, CDR2 YYNGEE. This CDR3 is 16 amino acids long. Trimming removed 4 bases at V and 9 bases at J, with 24 bases between.

The genes are TRBV20-1 and TRBJ2-7; 12 bases match TRBD2. The V and J ends lost 0 bases and 3 bases, in that order; junction bases with no gene match: 0. Germline V lookup: CDR1 DFQATT, CDR2 SNEGSKA (reference sequence). This CDR3 has 14 amino acids. CDR3 nucleotide sequence: TGCAGTGCTAGAGAGGGACTAGCGGGCTACGAGCAGTACTTC. Residues: CSAREGLAGYEQYF.

The sample holds a few counts of this clonotype. The rearrangement links TRBV12-3 or TRBV12-4 to TRBJ1-5; D remains unclear. The V gene lost 7 bases and the J gene lost 2 bases, with 9 bases spanning the gap. The CDR3 runs 13 residues. DNA of the CDR3: TGTGCCAGCACTACGGCAGGCAATCAGCCCCAGCATTTT. Translated, it gives CASTTAGNQPQHF.

J is TRBJ2-7 and V is TRBV7-6; maybe TRBD1 (5 bases). Germline V lookup: CDR1 SGHVS, CDR2 FNYEAQ. The CDR3 runs 12 residues. Trimming removed 6 bases from V and 4 bases from J, with 10 bases in between. The CDR3 DNA follows: TGTGCCAGCAGAGGGGTAGGGTACGAGCAGTACTTC. It translates to CASRGVGYEQYF.

The chain employs TRBV4-1 and TRBJ2-1; 8 positions match TRBD1. Germline lookup yields CDR1 MGHRA and CDR2 YSYEKL. V lost 0 bases to trimming and J lost 9 bases; unmatched junction nucleotides: 7. The CDR3 spans 15 residues. CDR3 in amino acids: CASSQEDRVWGEQFF. CDR3 in DNA: TGCGCCAGCAGCCAAGAGGACAGGGTATGGGGTGAGCAGTTCTTC.

This clonotype came up a few times. The chain employs TRBV12-3 or TRBV12-4 and TRBJ2-3; the D is unclear. V was trimmed by 9 bases and J by 0 bases, leaving 19 bases between them. The CDR3 length is 16 residues. In DNA, the CDR3 is TGTGCCAGTACCCCCTCCCTAGGCGCTAGCACAGATACGCAGTATTTT. This sequence encodes CASTPSLGASTDTQYF.

This clonotype occurred a few times. CDR3 DNA sequence: TGTGCCAGCAGCTTATTACTCGGGACAGGGGATGAGCAGTTCTTC. Translated, it gives CASSLLLGTGDEQFF. J is TRBJ2-1 and V is TRBV7-9; 10 bases fit TRBD1. With 2 bases clipped from V and 8 bases from J, the junction kept 6 bases outside the gene matches. The CDR3 runs 15 residues. Germline V gene data show CDR1 as SEHNR and CDR2 as FQNEAQ (reference sequence). The whole variable domain, remainder taken from reference TRBV7-9 and TRBJ2-1, is DTGVSQNPRHKITKRGQNVTFRCDPISEHNRLYWYRQTLGQGPEFLTYFQNEAQLEKSRLLSDRFSAERPKGSFSTLEIQRTEQGDSAMYLCASSLLLGTGDEQFFGPGTRLTVL.

The chain is built from TRBV6-4 and TRBJ2-3; a possible D gene is TRBD1 (6 bases). Germline V lookup: CDR1 MRHNA, CDR2 SNTAGT. This CDR3 spans 14 amino acids. Trimming pared 5 bases from V and 3 bases from J, leaving 12 bases between. The CDR3 region has the DNA TGTGCCAGCAGTCATGGGGGCGCGACAGATACGCAGTATTTT. Its translation: CASSHGGATDTQYF.

Regarding this clonotype: A much bigger clone sits one base away, suggesting this may be a read error. The chain employs TRBV2 and TRBJ1-2; the D is unclear. Looked up from germline, CDR1 is SNHLY and CDR2 is FYNNEI. The V gene lost 0 bases and the J gene lost 1 base, with 3 bases spanning the gap. The CDR3 is made up of 13 amino acids. The CDR3 loop reads CASSEAVNYGYTF. The CDR3 DNA is TGTGCCAGCAGTGAAGCAGTTAACTATGGCTACACCTTC.

This chain connects TRBV5-5 to TRBJ2-1; possible D gene TRBD2, 6 bases. The length of the CDR3 is 16 residues. The germline gives CDR1 SGHKS, CDR2 YYEKEE (reference sequence). V dropped 0 bases and J dropped 6 bases, with 16 bases sitting between them. Here the CDR3 reads CASSLAAGYGLNEQFF. The CDR3 nucleotides are TGTGCCAGCAGCTTGGCGGCGGGATATGGTCTCAATGAGCAGTTCTTC.

This clonotype was observed a few times. CDR3 nucleotides: TGTGCCAGCAGCCCCAAGTTCCGGAACACTGAAGCTTTCTTT. This sequence encodes CASSPKFRNTEAFF. This sequence joins TRBV7-6 and TRBJ1-1; D is ambiguous. CDR1 is SGHVS and CDR2 is FNYEAQ in the germline V gene. V was cut by 5 bases and J by 1 base, with 11 bases left in between. The CDR3 runs 14 residues.

This clonotype was picked up a small number of times. The V gene is TRBV4-2, the J gene TRBJ2-7, with D tentatively TRBD2 (5 bases). The germline V gene has CDR1 LGHNA and CDR2 YNFKEQ. Trimming shortened V by 2 bases and J by 0 bases, and 8 bases separated the two germline ends. This CDR3 has 14 residues. CDR3 sequence reads: CASSQLGDSYEQYF. CDR3 DNA sequence: TGTGCCAGCAGCCAACTCGGGGACTCCTACGAGCAGTACTTC.

The V call is TRBV3-1, the J call TRBJ1-6; D is ambiguous. Looked up from germline, CDR1 is LGHDT and CDR2 is YNNKEL (reference sequence). Trimming left V 11 bases short and J 7 bases short, with 30 bases between. The CDR3 covers 18 residues. This CDR3 reads CACCQEITDIRQNSPLHF. The CDR3 DNA is TGTGCCTGCTGCCAAGAGATAACCGACATACGGCAAAATTCACCCCTCCACTTT.

The V gene is TRBV30, the J gene TRBJ2-5, with a possible D match to TRBD1 (5 bases). This CDR3 spans 13 amino acids. Trimming removed 3 bases from V and 5 bases from J, with 13 bases in between. The V gene's germline CDR1 is GTSNPN and CDR2 SVGIG (reference sequence). The CDR3 sequence is CAWSSGISETQYF. The CDR3 DNA reads as TGTGCCTGGAGCTCAGGGATAAGCGAGACCCAGTACTTC.

This chain connects TRBV7-8 to TRBJ2-5, with a possible D match to TRBD1 (5 bases). Trimming cost V 5 bases and J 1 base, with 17 bases left between them. Germline V lookup: CDR1 SGHVS, CDR2 FQNEAQ. The CDR3 is made up of 16 amino acids. CDR3: CASSTPPDTTQETQYF. DNA for the CDR3: TGTGCCAGCAGCACCCCACCGGACACAACCCAAGAGACCCAGTACTTC.

This clonotype has more than one count but fewer than ten. The chain has TRBV7-9 and TRBJ2-7, with 8 nucleotides matching TRBD1. After removal of 2 bases from V and 7 bases from J, the junction contained 7 bases not matched to a gene. CDR1 SEHNR and CDR2 FQNEAQ come from the germline V gene (reference sequence). The CDR3 loop spans 14 amino acids. CDR3 protein: CASSLRDRPLEQYF. CDR3 coding DNA: TGTGCCAGCAGCTTACGGGACAGGCCTCTAGAGCAGTACTTC.

The chain links TRBV2 to TRBJ2-3; TRBD1 agrees at 7 bases. V gave up 6 bases and J gave up 0 bases; unmatched junction bases: 12. Germline V gene lookup returns CDR1 SNHLY and CDR2 FYNNEI. The CDR3 totals 17 residues. The CDR3 is CASSRDSPFPSTDTQYF. DNA for the CDR3: TGTGCCAGCAGCCGGGACAGCCCCTTTCCTAGCACAGATACGCAGTATTTT. Using reference TRBV2 and TRBJ2-3 for the parts outside the CDR3, the full variable domain is EPEVTQTPSHQVTQMGQEVILRCVPISNHLYFYWYRQILGQKVEFLVSFYNNEISEKSEIFDDQFSVERPDGSNFTLKIRSTKLEDSAMYFCASSRDSPFPSTDTQYFGPGTRLTVL.

Regarding this clonotype: Mismatch with germline at one junction end may stem from a read error. The gene calls are TRBV29-1 and TRBJ1-2; 9 bases are shared with TRBD1. The CDR3 length is 11 residues. Germline values: CDR1 SQVTM, CDR2 ANQGSEA. CDR3 nucleotides: TGCAGCGCAACAGGGGGCAATGGCTACACTTTC. This translates into CSATGGNGYTF.

This chain links TRBV12-3 or TRBV12-4 with TRBJ2-1; D is undetermined. The V and J ends lost 5 bases and 7 bases respectively, with 12 bases between them. This CDR3 comprises 13 residues. The CDR3 nucleotides are TGTGCCAGCAGTCCACCCCTCAGGAATGAGCAGTTCTTC. This gives the protein CASSPPLRNEQFF.

This clonotype turned up a few times. The chain combines TRBV29-1 with TRBJ2-1; 16 bases agree with TRBD2. The CDR3 covers 15 residues. Germline V gives CDR1 SQVTM, CDR2 ANQGSEA. Germline trimming cut 6 bases from V and 9 bases from J; bases unmatched to any gene: 8. DNA for the CDR3: TGCAGCGTGGTGGGACTAGCGGGGGGGCCCCCTGAGCAGTTCTTC. Amino acids: CSVVGLAGGPPEQFF.

This clonotype was observed a single time. The J gene is TRBJ2-7, the V gene TRBV11-2; D may be TRBD2 (5 bases). Trimming pared 0 bases from V and 3 bases from J, leaving 9 bases between. This CDR3 contains 14 residues. Germline assignment: CDR1 SGHAT and CDR2 FQNNGV. The CDR3 region is CASSLDLGSYEQYF. The CDR3 region has the DNA TGTGCCAGCAGCTTAGATTTGGGGAGCTACGAGCAGTACTTC.

This clonotype came up a few times. The V gene is TRBV7-6, the J gene TRBJ2-7; TRBD1 aligns across 9 bases. This CDR3 spans 14 amino acids. Germline V gene lookup returns CDR1 SGHVS and CDR2 FNYEAQ. The trim removed 2 bases at V and 6 bases at J, leaving 5 bases unmatched. CDR3 nucleotides: TGTGCCAGCAGCTTAAGGACAGGGGTGTCCGAGCAGTACTTC. Protein: CASSLRTGVSEQYF.

The V gene is TRBV5-1, the J gene TRBJ2-1; D is perhaps TRBD1 (6 bases). Germline CDR1 and CDR2: SGHRS and YFSETQ. The CDR3 runs 15 residues. The V end was cut by 0 bases, the J end by 6 bases, with 13 bases between. CDR3 coding DNA: TGCGCCAGCAGCTTGGTACAGGGTATGTCCAATGAGCAGTTCTTC. Its translation is CASSLVQGMSNEQFF.

This clonotype was seen many times. The chain is built from TRBV29-1 and TRBJ1-1; perhaps TRBD1 as D (5 bases). Looked up from germline, CDR1 is SQVTM and CDR2 is ANQGSEA. The CDR3 consists of 11 residues. V was cut by 6 bases and J by 0 bases, with 5 bases left in between. The CDR3 bases are TGCAGCGTGGGGCTGAACACTGAAGCTTTCTTT. Its translation is CSVGLNTEAFF.

In this sample, this clonotype turned up once. This rearrangement joins TRBV20-1 to TRBJ2-5, with D unresolved. The V and J ends lost 2 bases and 2 bases respectively, with 12 bases between them. The CDR3 runs 14 residues. From germline, CDR1 is DFQATT and CDR2 SNEGSKA (reference sequence). CDR3 in amino acids: CSARRPLEQETQYF. The CDR3 DNA is TGCAGTGCTAGACGGCCTCTGGAGCAAGAGACCCAGTACTTC.

In its sample, this clonotype was seen a few times. The J gene is TRBJ2-3, the V gene TRBV20-1, with TRBD2 matching over 7 bases. Trimming took 3 bases from V and 6 from J; bases not matched to a gene: 0. Germline V gene sequence: CDR1 DFQATT, CDR2 SNEGSKA (reference sequence). CDR3 size: 11 residues. The CDR3 loop reads CSASGGDTQYF. CDR3 bases: TGCAGTGCTAGCGGGGGGGATACGCAGTATTTT.

This clonotype was seen a handful of times. The V call is TRBV20-1, the J call TRBJ2-5; no clear D. From germline, CDR1 is DFQATT and CDR2 SNEGSKA (reference sequence). Trimming stripped 0 bases from V and 2 bases from J, with 7 bases between. This CDR3 has 13 residues. DNA for the CDR3: TGCAGTGCTAGAGAATTGGCACAAGAGACCCAGTACTTC. Its protein product is CSARELAQETQYF.

This chain uses TRBV7-2 with TRBJ2-1; 7 bases map to TRBD1. The ends lost 1 base at V and 16 bases at J; junction bases unmatched: 16. From germline, CDR1 is SGHTA and CDR2 FQGNSA. This CDR3 is 15 amino acids long. The CDR3 loop reads CASSLVTGATRPGFF. The CDR3 bases are TGTGCCAGCAGCTTAGTTACAGGGGCAACCCGTCCTGGATTCTTC.

This clonotype turned up a few times. CDR3 bases: TGCGCCAGCAGCCCCTACACCCACAACGGGGAGCTGTTTTTT. This translates into CASSPYTHNGELFF. This chain joins TRBV4-1 and TRBJ2-2, with D hard to call. The CDR3 consists of 14 residues. Trimming stripped 4 bases from V and 7 bases from J, with 13 bases between. In germline, CDR1 is MGHRA, CDR2 YSYEKL.

This clonotype was recorded a few times. The J gene is TRBJ2-7, the V gene TRBV29-1; possible D gene TRBD1, 6 bases. This CDR3 has 16 residues. Germline values: CDR1 SQVTM, CDR2 ANQGSEA. Trimming shortened V by 4 bases and J by 0 bases, and 19 bases separated the two germline ends. CDR3 nucleotides: TGCAGCGTTGTTTCGCCGTGGGACACCAGCTCCTACGAGCAGTACTTC. Translation gives CSVVSPWDTSSYEQYF.